These 17 T cell receptor beta chains share one sample of origin, sequenced in a study of blood T cell repertoires in COVID-19. Libraries were prepared by immunoSEQ multiplex PCR; TCRdb keeps only in-frame clonotypes and omits some of them. This table has some 140,000 clones, approximately 80% appearing once. The specimen sequenced was PBMCs or T cells enriched from blood (not recorded which). The receptors come from a man aged 45-65 years who had recovered from COVID-19.

The DNA for the CDR3 is TGTGCCAGCAGCCCTGGAGCGGCCAACTATGGCTACACCTTC. It yields the protein CASSPGAANYGYTF. The V gene is TRBV7-9, the J gene TRBJ1-2; unclear D gene. The CDR3 is 14 amino acids. Germline lookup yields CDR1 SEHNR and CDR2 FQNEAQ (reference sequence). The V and J ends lost 5 bases and 2 bases respectively, with 12 bases between them.

This chain links TRBV6-4 with TRBJ1-6; possibly TRBD1 for D (5 bases). Trimming left V 2 bases short and J 10 bases short, with 9 bases between. There are 13 residues in the CDR3. Germline loops: CDR1 MRHNA, CDR2 SNTAGT. The CDR3 DNA reads as TGTGCCAGCAGTGACGGAGGGGAATCACCCCTCCACTTT. Amino acid sequence: CASSDGGESPLHF.

CDR3 in DNA: TGTGCCAGTAGTATAGATCACGAGACAGGGGTCCGGGGCGAGCAGTACTTC. It encodes CASSIDHETGVRGEQYF. The V call is TRBV19, the J call TRBJ2-7, with 8 bases fitting TRBD1. From germline, CDR1 is LNHDA and CDR2 SQIVND (reference sequence). This CDR3 spans 17 amino acids. Trimming removed 0 bases from V and 6 bases from J; junction bases left unmatched: 13.

This chain uses TRBV7-3 with TRBJ2-3; the D gene is possibly TRBD2 (6 bases). Germline-derived CDR1 and CDR2 are SGHTA and FQGTGA. With 2 bases removed from V and 1 base from J, the gap between germline ends came to 16 bases. The CDR3 length is 17 residues. The CDR3 here is CASSLGAPGSGTDTQYF. The CDR3 nucleotides read TGTGCCAGCAGCTTAGGAGCCCCCGGGAGCGGCACAGATACGCAGTATTTT.

V gene TRBV6-4 combines with J gene TRBJ1-2, with D possibly being TRBD1 (5 bases). Germline V gene lookup returns CDR1 MRHNA and CDR2 SNTAGT. The germline V and J ends were trimmed by 6 bases and 5 bases, with 16 bases remaining between them. The CDR3 totals 14 residues. The chain's CDR3 is CASSVGGEGYGYTF. CDR3 nucleotides: TGTGCCAGCAGCGTCGGCGGGGAGGGGTATGGCTACACCTTC.

This chain links TRBV10-3 with TRBJ1-1, with D possibly TRBD1 on 5 matching bases. Germline V gene lookup returns CDR1 ENHRY and CDR2 SYGVKD. Between the trimmed V and J ends, which lost 4 bases and 4 bases, there was a span of 13 bases. CDR3 size: 14 residues. The CDR3 here is CAISAGGWSTEAFF. CDR3 coding DNA: TGTGCCATCAGTGCCGGGGGTTGGAGCACTGAAGCTTTCTTT.

The rearrangement joins TRBV7-9 to TRBJ1-4; 8 bases match TRBD1. The CDR3 loop spans 13 amino acids. In germline, CDR1 is SEHNR, CDR2 FQNEAQ (reference sequence). The junction had 1 base not matched to a gene; V was cut back by 5 bases and J by 5 bases. CDR3 protein: CASSRTGNEKLFF. The DNA of the CDR3 is TGTGCCAGCAGCCGGACAGGGAATGAAAAACTGTTTTTT. The whole variable domain, filled in from reference TRBV7-9 and TRBJ1-4, reads DTGVSQNPRHKITKRGQNVTFRCDPISEHNRLYWYRQTLGQGPEFLTYFQNEAQLEKSRLLSDRFSAERPKGSFSTLEIQRTEQGDSAMYLCASSRTGNEKLFFGSGTQLSVL.

The chain links TRBV7-9 to TRBJ2-3; 9 positions agree with TRBD1. In germline, CDR1 is SEHNR, CDR2 FQNEAQ (reference sequence). The CDR3 is 13 amino acids. The J segment lost 8 bases and the V segment lost 6 bases, leaving 6 bases of the junction unmatched. The CDR3 coding sequence is TGTGCCAGCAGGGCGGGACAGGGAGGTACGCAGTATTTT. This translates into CASRAGQGGTQYF.

This rearrangement joins TRBV5-1 to TRBJ2-2; 7 positions agree with TRBD1. The junction had 7 bases not matched to a gene; V was cut back by 2 bases and J by 6 bases. Germline V gene sequence: CDR1 SGHRS, CDR2 YFSETQ. There are 15 residues in the CDR3. The CDR3 nucleotides are TGCGCCAGCAGCTTAGGACAGGTGTTTGCCGGGGAGCTGTTTTTT. As protein: CASSLGQVFAGELFF.

This clone was seen a handful of times. The gene calls are TRBV7-8 and TRBJ2-7; the match to TRBD2 covers 13 bases. The germline CDR1 and CDR2 sequences are SGHVS and FQNEAQ. This CDR3 is 16 amino acids long. The V gene end was trimmed by 5 bases and the J gene end by 4 bases; junction bases not matched to a gene: 8. Written as DNA, the CDR3 is TGTGCCAGCAGCCCCTGGACTAGCGGGGGAACTTACGAGCAGTACTTC. Amino acids: CASSPWTSGGTYEQYF.

The chain joins TRBV7-2 to TRBJ1-1; D is uncertain. CDR1 is SGHTA and CDR2 is FQGNSA in the germline V gene. V shed 4 bases and J shed 5 bases, with 11 bases lying between them. This CDR3 contains 13 residues. CDR3 loop: CASSSGRRTEAFF. In DNA, the CDR3 is TGTGCCAGCAGCTCAGGAAGGAGGACTGAAGCTTTCTTT.

DNA for the CDR3: TGCAGCGTTGTTAGTTACACTGAAGCTTTCTTT. Amino acids: CSVVSYTEAFF. The rearrangement joins TRBV29-1 to TRBJ1-1; D remains unclear. The CDR3 covers 11 residues. Germline V gene data show CDR1 as SQVTM and CDR2 as ANQGSEA. The V gene lost 4 bases and the J gene lost 3 bases, with 6 bases spanning the gap.

The V gene is TRBV7-2, the J gene TRBJ1-2, with 7 nucleotides matching TRBD1. V shed 3 bases, J shed 6 bases, and the junction held 10 bases outside the gene matches. The CDR3 is 15 amino acids. Germline values: CDR1 SGHTA, CDR2 FQGNSA. The CDR3 is CASSFLDRAGNGYTF. CDR3 coding DNA: TGTGCCAGCAGCTTTCTAGACAGGGCGGGCAATGGCTACACCTTC.

The chain combines TRBV7-9 with TRBJ2-2, with 10 nucleotides matching TRBD1. In germline, CDR1 is SEHNR, CDR2 FQNEAQ (reference sequence). Losses at the gene ends were 0 bases for V and 5 bases for J; bases not matched to a gene: 6. The CDR3 is 17 amino acids. In nucleotides, the CDR3 is TGTGCCAGCAGCTTAGCCCCACCGGACAGGGGGACCGGGGAGCTGTTTTTT. This codes for CASSLAPPDRGTGELFF.

A few counts support this clone. The chain recombines TRBV7-3 with TRBJ1-6; 8 bases match TRBD1. CDR3 size: 16 residues. The junction had 7 bases not matched to a gene; V was cut back by 2 bases and J by 7 bases. Germline-derived CDR1 and CDR2 are SGHTA and FQGTGA. The CDR3 here is CASSLGAGGENSPLHF. The DNA of the CDR3 is TGTGCCAGCAGCTTAGGGGCAGGGGGCGAGAATTCACCCCTCCACTTT.

This sequence joins TRBV7-3 and TRBJ1-1; maybe TRBD1 (5 bases). Germline loops: CDR1 SGHTA, CDR2 FQGTGA. The CDR3 loop spans 14 amino acids. V was pared by 2 bases and J by 0 bases, with 7 bases between. This chain's CDR3 is CASSLQGMNTEAFF. DNA for the CDR3: TGTGCCAGCAGCTTACAGGGAATGAACACTGAAGCTTTCTTT.

The chain employs TRBV6-2 or TRBV6-3 and TRBJ2-5, with 12 bases fitting TRBD2. Germline V lookup: CDR1 MNHEY, CDR2 SVGEGT. The CDR3 consists of 17 residues. Trimming cost V 4 bases and J 1 base; bases outside gene matches: 7. The chain's CDR3 is CASSLTTSGGPQETQYF. CDR3 in DNA: TGTGCCAGCAGTTTAACGACTAGCGGGGGACCCCAAGAGACCCAGTACTTC.